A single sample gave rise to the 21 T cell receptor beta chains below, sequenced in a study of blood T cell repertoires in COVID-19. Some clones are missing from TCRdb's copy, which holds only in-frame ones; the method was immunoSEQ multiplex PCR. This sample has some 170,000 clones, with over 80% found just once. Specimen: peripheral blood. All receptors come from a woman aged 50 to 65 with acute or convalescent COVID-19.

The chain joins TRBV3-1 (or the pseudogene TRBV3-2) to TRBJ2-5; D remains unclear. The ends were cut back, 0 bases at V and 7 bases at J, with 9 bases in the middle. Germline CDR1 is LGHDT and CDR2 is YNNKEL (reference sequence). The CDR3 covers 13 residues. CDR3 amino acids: CASSQDSLRTQYF. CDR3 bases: TGTGCCAGCAGCCAAGATTCTCTCAGGACCCAGTACTTC.

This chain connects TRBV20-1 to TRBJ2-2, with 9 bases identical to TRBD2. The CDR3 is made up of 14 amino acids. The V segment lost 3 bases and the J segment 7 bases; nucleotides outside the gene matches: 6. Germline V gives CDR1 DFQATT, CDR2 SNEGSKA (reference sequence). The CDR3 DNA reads TGCAGTGCTAGTAGCGGGAGAGTGGGCGGGGAGCTGTTTTTT. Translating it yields CSASSGRVGGELFF.

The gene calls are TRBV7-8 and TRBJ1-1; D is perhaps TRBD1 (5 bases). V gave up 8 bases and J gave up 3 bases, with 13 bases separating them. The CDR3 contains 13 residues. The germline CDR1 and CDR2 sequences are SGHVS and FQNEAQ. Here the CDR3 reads CASQGSVYTEAFF. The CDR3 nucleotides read TGTGCCAGCCAGGGATCGGTGTACACTGAAGCTTTCTTT. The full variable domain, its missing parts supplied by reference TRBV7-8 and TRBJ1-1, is GAGVSQSPRYKVAKRGQDVALRCDPISGHVSLFWYQQALGQGPEFLTYFQNEAQLDKSGLPSDRFFAERPEGSVSTLKIQRTQQEDSAVYLCASQGSVYTEAFFGQGTRLTVV.

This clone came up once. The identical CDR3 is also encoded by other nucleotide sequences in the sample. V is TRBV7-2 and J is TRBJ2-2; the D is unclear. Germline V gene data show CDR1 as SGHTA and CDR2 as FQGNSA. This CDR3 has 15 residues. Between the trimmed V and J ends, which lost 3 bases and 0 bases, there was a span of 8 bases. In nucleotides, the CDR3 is TGTGCCAGCAGCTTGGCGGTTACGAACACCGGGGAGCTGTTTTTT. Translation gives CASSLAVTNTGELFF.

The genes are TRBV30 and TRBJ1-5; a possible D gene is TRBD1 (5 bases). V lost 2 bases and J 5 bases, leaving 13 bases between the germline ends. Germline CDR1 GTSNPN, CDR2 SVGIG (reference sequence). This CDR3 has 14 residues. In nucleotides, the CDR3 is TGTGCCTGGAGTCCGCTTGGGGGGGATCAGCCCCAGCATTTT. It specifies CAWSPLGGDQPQHF.

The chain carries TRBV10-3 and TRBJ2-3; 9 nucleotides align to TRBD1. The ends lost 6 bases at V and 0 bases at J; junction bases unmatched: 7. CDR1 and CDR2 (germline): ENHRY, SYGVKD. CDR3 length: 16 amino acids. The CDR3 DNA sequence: TGTGCCATCAGCCGGGACAGGGAACCTAGCACAGATACGCAGTATTTT. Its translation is CAISRDREPSTDTQYF.

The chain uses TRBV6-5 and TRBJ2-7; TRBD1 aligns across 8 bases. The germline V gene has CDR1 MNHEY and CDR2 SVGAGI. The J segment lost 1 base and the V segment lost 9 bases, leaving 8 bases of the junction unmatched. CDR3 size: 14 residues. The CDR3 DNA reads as TGTGCCAGTCAGAAGGGACAGGTATCCTACGAGCAGTACTTC. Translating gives CASQKGQVSYEQYF.

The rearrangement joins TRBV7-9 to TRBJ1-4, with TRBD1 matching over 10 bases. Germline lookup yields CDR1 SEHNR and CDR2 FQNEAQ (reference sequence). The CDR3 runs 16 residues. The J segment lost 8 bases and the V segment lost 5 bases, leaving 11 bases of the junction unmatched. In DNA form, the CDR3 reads TGTGCCAGCAGCCCCGATCCGGGACAGGGGCGGGAAAAACTGTTTTTT. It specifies CASSPDPGQGREKLFF.

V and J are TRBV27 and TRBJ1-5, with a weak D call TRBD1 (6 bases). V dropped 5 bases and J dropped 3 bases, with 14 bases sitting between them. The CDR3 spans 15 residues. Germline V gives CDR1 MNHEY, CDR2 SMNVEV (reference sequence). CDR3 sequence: CASSAETGYNQPQHF. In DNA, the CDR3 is TGTGCCAGCAGTGCAGAAACAGGGTACAATCAGCCCCAGCATTTT.

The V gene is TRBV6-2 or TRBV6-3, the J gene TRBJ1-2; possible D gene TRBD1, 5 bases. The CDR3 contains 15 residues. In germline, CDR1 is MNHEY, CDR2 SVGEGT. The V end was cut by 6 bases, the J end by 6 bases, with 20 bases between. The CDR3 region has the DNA TGTGCCAGCAGCCCCGGGACTAGGGCTTCGAATGGCTACACCTTC. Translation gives CASSPGTRASNGYTF.

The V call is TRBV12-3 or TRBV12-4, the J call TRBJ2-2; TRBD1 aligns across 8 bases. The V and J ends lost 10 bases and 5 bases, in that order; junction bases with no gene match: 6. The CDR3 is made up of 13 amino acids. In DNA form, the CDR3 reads TGTGCCAACGGACAGGGAAATACCGGGGAGCTGTTTTTT. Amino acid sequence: CANGQGNTGELFF.

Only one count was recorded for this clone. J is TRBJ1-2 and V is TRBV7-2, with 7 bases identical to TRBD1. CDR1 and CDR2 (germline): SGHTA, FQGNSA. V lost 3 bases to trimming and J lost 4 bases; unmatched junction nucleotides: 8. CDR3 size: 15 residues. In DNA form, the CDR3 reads TGTGCCAGCAGCTTTACCACAGGGGCCGGCTATGGCTACACCTTC. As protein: CASSFTTGAGYGYTF.

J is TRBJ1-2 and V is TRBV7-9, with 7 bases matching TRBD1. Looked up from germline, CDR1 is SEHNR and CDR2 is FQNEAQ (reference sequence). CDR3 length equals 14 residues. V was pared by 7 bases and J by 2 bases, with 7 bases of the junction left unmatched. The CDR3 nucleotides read TGTGCCAGCACCTCGGACAGGAAAAACTATGGCTACACCTTC. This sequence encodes CASTSDRKNYGYTF.

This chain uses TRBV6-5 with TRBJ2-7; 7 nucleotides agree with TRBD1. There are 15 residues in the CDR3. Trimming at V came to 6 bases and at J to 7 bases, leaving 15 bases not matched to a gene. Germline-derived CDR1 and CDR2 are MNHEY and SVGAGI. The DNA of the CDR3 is TGTGCCAGCAGGGGGGACAGAATTACGAGATGGGAGCAGTACTTC. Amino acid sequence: CASRGDRITRWEQYF.

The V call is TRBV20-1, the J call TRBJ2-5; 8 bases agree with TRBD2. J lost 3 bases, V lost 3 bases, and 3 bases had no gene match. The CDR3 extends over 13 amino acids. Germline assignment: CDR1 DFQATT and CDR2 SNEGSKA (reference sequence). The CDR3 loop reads CSASVSGKETQYF. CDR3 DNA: TGCAGTGCTAGTGTTAGCGGGAAAGAGACCCAGTACTTC.

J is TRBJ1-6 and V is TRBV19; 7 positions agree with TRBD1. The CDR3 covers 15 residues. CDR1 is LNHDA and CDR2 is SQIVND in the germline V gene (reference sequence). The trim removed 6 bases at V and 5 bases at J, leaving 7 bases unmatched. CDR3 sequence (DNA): TGTGCCAGTAGGCGTAGGGGGCCGGATAATTCACCCCTCCACTTT. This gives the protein CASRRRGPDNSPLHF.

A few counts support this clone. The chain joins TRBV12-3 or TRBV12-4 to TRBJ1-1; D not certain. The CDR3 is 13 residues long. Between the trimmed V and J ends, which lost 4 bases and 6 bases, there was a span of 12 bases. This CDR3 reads CASSSPQIPEAFF. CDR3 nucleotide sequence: TGTGCCAGCAGTTCCCCTCAGATTCCTGAAGCTTTCTTT.

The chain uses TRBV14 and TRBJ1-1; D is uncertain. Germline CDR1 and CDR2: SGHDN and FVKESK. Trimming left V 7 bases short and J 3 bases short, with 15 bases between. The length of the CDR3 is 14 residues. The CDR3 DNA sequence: TGTGCCAGCAACCTAGGAGGATGGGACACTGAAGCTTTCTTT. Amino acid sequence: CASNLGGWDTEAFF.

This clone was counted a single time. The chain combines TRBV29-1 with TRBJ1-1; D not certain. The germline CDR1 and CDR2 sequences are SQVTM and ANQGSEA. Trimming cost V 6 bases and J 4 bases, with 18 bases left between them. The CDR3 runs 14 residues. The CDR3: CSVATGFYGTEAFF. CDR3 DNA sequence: TGCAGCGTAGCGACGGGATTCTATGGCACTGAAGCTTTCTTT.

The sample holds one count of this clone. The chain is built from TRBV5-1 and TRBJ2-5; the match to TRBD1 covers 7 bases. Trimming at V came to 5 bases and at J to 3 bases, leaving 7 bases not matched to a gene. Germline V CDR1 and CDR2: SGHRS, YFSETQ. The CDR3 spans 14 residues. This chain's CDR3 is CASSRAGGEETQYF. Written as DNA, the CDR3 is TGCGCCAGCAGTCGGGCAGGGGGTGAAGAGACCCAGTACTTC.

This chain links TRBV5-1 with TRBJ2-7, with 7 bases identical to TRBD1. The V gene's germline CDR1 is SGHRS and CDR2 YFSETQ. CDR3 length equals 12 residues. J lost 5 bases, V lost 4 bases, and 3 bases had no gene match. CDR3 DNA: TGCGCCAGCAGCAACAGGGGTAACGAGCAGTACTTC. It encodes CASSNRGNEQYF. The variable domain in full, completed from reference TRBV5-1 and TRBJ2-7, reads KAGVTQTPRYLIKTRGQQVTLSCSPISGHRSVSWYQQTPGQGLQFLFEYFSETQRNKGNFPGRFSGRQFSNSRSEMNVSTLELGDSALYLCASSNRGNEQYFGPGTRLTVT.